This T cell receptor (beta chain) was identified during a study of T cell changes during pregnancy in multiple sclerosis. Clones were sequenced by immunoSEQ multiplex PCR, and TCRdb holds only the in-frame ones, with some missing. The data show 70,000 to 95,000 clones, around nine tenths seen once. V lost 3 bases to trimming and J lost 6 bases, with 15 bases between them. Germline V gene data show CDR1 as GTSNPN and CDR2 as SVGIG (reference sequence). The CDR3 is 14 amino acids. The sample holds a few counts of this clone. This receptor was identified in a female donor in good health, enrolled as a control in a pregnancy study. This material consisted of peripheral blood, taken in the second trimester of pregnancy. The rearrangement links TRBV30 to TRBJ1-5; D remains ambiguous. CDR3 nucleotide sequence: TGTGCCTGGAGCGAGGGAGGTTGGAGTCAGCCCCAGCATTTT. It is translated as CAWSEGGWSQPQHF.